The next 8 T cell receptor beta chains were all read from a single sample in a study of blood T cell repertoires in COVID-19. The protocol was immunoSEQ multiplex PCR, while the TCRdb copy is restricted to in-frame clones and leaves out a portion. The data hold roughly 300,000 clones, with 65% to 85% observed a single time. Sequencing input: peripheral blood. The origin of the receptors is a woman aged 50 to 60 with acute or convalescent COVID-19.

This clone occurred a few times. The chain uses TRBV7-2 and TRBJ2-2; 10 bases agree with TRBD2. The CDR3 runs to 17 residues. V gave up 3 bases and J gave up 6 bases; unmatched junction bases: 10. Germline CDR1 reads SGHTA; CDR2 reads FQGNSA. The CDR3 is CASSFVPGLAWAGELFF. CDR3 sequence (DNA): TGTGCCAGCAGCTTCGTCCCGGGACTAGCGTGGGCCGGGGAGCTGTTTTTT.

The gene calls are TRBV5-4 and TRBJ1-2; TRBD1 aligns across 8 bases. The V segment lost 4 bases and the J segment 4 bases; nucleotides outside the gene matches: 9. CDR3 length: 15 amino acids. Germline V gene sequence: CDR1 SGHNT, CDR2 YYREEE (reference sequence). The CDR3 sequence: CASSPPPQGGYGYTF. As DNA, the CDR3 is TGTGCCAGCAGCCCCCCTCCACAGGGGGGCTATGGCTACACCTTC.

V and J are TRBV14 and TRBJ1-6; the D gene is possibly TRBD1 (5 bases). Germline V lookup: CDR1 SGHDN, CDR2 FVKESK. This CDR3 has 15 residues. Trimming removed 3 bases from V and 3 bases from J, with 9 bases in between. CDR3 bases: TGTGCCAGCAGCCATGGACACCTCTATAATTCACCCCTCCACTTT. Protein sequence: CASSHGHLYNSPLHF.

The chain recombines TRBV4-1 with TRBJ1-6; D call uncertain. V was pared by 1 base and J by 2 bases, with 9 bases between. CDR3 length equals 16 residues. The V gene's germline CDR1 is MGHRA and CDR2 YSYEKL. The CDR3 nucleotides read TGCGCCAGCAGCCAAGCCCGGGATCCCTATAATTCACCCCTCCACTTT. Its protein product is CASSQARDPYNSPLHF.

The chain joins TRBV28 to TRBJ2-7; 9 bases are shared with TRBD1. Unmatched junction bases numbered 9, after V lost 3 bases and J lost 6 bases. This CDR3 has 15 residues. Germline CDR1 MDHEN, CDR2 SYDVKM. CDR3 amino acids: CASSFGDRVGGEQYV. In nucleotides, the CDR3 is TGTGCCAGCAGTTTCGGGGACAGGGTAGGCGGCGAGCAGTACGTC.

The rearrangement joins TRBV27 to TRBJ2-1; D call uncertain. Trimming cost V 4 bases and J 8 bases, with 6 bases left between them. Germline assignment: CDR1 MNHEY and CDR2 SMNVEV (reference sequence). This CDR3 is built from 11 residues. The CDR3 DNA follows: TGTGCCAGCAGTTCCTTCGATGAGCAGTTCTTC. Translating it yields CASSSFDEQFF.

The chain carries TRBV6-5 and TRBJ1-3, with no clear D. CDR3 length: 15 amino acids. The V end was cut by 4 bases, the J end by 1 base, with 11 bases between. The germline V gene encodes CDR1 MNHEY and CDR2 SVGAGI. CDR3 nucleotides: TGTGCCAGCAGTTCCTCAGCGGCTTCTGGAAACACCATATATTTT. Translating it yields CASSSSAASGNTIYF.

V usage is TRBV6-5 and J usage is TRBJ2-7; TRBD1 matches 8 bases. The CDR3 contains 15 residues. Germline V gene data show CDR1 as MNHEY and CDR2 as SVGAGI. With V trimmed by 6 bases and J by 7 bases, 14 bases remained unmatched. CDR3 protein: CASSRKPGQAREQYV. CDR3 nucleotide sequence: TGTGCCAGCAGCCGAAAACCGGGACAGGCGAGGGAGCAGTACGTC.